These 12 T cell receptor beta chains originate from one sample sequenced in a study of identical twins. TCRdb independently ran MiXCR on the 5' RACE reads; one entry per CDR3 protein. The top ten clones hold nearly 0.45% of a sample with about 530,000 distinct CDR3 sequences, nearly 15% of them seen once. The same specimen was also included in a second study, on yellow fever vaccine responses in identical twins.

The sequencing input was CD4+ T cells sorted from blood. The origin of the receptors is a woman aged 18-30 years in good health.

The DNA of the CDR3 is TGTGCCAGCAGTTACTCGTGGTCAGATACGCAGTATTTT. Protein product: CASSYSWSDTQYF. The V gene is TRBV6-5, the J gene TRBJ2-3, with D unresolved. CDR3 length: 13 residues. V was cut by 0 bases and J by 4 bases, with 5 bases left in between. Per the germline V gene, CDR1 is MNHEY and CDR2 is SVGAGI.

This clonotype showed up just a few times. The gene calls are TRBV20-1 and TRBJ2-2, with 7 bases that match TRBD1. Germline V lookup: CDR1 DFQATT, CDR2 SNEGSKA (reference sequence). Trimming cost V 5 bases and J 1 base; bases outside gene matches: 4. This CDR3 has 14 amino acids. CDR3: CSASQGLNTGELFF. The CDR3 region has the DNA TGCAGTGCTTCACAGGGGCTGAACACCGGGGAGCTGTTTTTT.

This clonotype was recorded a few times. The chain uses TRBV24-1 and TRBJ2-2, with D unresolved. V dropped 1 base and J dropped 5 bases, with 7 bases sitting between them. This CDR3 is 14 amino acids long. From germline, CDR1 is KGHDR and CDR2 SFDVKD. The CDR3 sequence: CATSDFKVTGELFF. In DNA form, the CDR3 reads TGTGCCACCAGTGATTTTAAGGTGACCGGGGAGCTGTTTTTT.

The CDR3 DNA follows: TGTGCCAGCAGCCAAGTCGGGGGCTATGGCTACACCTTC. It yields the protein CASSQVGGYGYTF. The V gene is TRBV3-1, the J gene TRBJ1-2; a weak D match, TRBD1 (5 bases). Trimming left V 1 base short and J 4 bases short, with 7 bases between. Germline V gene data show CDR1 as LGHDT and CDR2 as YNNKEL (reference sequence). The CDR3 is made up of 13 amino acids.

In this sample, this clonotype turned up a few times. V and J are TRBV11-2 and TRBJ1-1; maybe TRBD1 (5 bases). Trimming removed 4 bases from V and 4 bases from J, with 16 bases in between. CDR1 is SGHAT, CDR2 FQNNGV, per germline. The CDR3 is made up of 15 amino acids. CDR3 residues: CASSSRGPSFTEAFF. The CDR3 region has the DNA TGTGCCAGCAGCTCGAGGGGCCCCTCATTCACTGAAGCTTTCTTT.

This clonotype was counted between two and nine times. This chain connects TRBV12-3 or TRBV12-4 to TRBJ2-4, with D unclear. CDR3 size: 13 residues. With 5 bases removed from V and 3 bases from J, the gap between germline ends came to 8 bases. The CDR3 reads CASSPSRKNIQYF. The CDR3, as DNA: TGTGCCAGCAGTCCCTCGCGCAAAAACATTCAGTACTTC.

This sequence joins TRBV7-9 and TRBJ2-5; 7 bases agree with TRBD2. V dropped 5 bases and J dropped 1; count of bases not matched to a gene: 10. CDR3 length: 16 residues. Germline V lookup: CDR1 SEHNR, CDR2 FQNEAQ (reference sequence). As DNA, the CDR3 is TGTGCCAGCAGCCCGGACGGCGGGGGTCTCCAAGAGACCCAGTACTTC. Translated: CASSPDGGGLQETQYF.

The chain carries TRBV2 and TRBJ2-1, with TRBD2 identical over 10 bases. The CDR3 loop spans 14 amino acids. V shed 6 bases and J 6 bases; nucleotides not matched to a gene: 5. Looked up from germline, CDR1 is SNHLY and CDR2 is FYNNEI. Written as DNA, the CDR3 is TGTGCCAGCAGACTAGCGGGGACGGTCAATGAGCAGTTCTTC. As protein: CASRLAGTVNEQFF.

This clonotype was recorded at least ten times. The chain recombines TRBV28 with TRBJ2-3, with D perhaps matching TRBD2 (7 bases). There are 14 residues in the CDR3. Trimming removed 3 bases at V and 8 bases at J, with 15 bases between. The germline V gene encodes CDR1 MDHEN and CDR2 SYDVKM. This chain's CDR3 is CASSLRGQSGTQYF. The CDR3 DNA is TGTGCCAGCAGTTTGCGGGGGCAATCTGGTACGCAGTATTTT.

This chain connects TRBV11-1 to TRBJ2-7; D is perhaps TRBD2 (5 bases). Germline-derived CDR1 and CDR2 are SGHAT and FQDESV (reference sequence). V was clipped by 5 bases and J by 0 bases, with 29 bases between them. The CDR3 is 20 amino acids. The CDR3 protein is CASSRLEQLVGVSGSYEQYV. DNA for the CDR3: TGTGCCAGCAGCCGATTAGAACAACTAGTTGGGGTTTCGGGCTCCTACGAGCAGTACGTC.

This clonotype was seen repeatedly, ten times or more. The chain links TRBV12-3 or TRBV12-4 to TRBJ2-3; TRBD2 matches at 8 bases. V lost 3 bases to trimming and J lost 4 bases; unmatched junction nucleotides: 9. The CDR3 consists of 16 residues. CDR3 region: CASSLLREGWADTQYF. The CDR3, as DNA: TGTGCCAGCAGTTTGCTACGGGAGGGTTGGGCAGATACGCAGTATTTT.

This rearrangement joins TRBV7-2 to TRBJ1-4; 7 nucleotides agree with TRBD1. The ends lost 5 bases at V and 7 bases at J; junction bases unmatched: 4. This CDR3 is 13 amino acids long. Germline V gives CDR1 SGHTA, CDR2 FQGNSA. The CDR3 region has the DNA TGTGCCAGCAGCCGAGGGACAGCTGAAAAACTGTTTTTT. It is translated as CASSRGTAEKLFF. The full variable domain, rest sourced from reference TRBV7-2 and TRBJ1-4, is GAGVSQSPSNKVTEKGKDVELRCDPISGHTALYWYRQSLGQGLEFLIYFQGNSAPDKSGLPSDRFSAERTGGSVSTLTIQRTQQEDSAVYLCASSRGTAEKLFFGSGTQLSVL.